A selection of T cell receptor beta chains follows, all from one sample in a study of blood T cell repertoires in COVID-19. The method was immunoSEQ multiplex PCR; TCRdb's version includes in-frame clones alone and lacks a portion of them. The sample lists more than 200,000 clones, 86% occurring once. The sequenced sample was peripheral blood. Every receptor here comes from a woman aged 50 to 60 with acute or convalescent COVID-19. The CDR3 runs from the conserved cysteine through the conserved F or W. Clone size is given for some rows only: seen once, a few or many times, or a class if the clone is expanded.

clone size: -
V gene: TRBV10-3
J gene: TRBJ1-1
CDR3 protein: CATHLQGSDTEAFF

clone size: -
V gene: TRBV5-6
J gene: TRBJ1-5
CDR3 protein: CASSLFWGGNQPQHF

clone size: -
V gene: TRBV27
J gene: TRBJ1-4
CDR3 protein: CASSVTGGDEKLFF

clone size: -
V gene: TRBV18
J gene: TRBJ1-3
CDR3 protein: CASSQDRSSGNTIYF

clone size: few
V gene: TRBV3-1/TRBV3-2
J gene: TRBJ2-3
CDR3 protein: CASSEPEDTQYF

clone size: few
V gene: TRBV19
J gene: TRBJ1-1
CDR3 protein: CASSMQGWDTEAFF

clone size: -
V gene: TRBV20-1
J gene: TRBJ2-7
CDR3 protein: CSASGQKYEQYF

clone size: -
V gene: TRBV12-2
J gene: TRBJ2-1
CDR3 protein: CAKMVESPNEQFF

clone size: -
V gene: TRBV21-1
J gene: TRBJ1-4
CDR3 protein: CASSLTVGGTEVNEKLFF

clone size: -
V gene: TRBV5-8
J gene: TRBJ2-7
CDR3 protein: CASRHLLRTERVSYEQYF

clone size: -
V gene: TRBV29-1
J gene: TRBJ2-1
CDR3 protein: CSVLSGRNEQFF